This entry is about one TCR beta chain. Its antigen is not known. A universal primer site was incorporated via template switching, and the cDNA contained unique molecular identifiers. TCRdb reanalysed the 5' RACE reads using MiXCR and keeps one entry per CDR3 protein. The table lists approximately 600,000 distinct CDR3 sequences, more than 9% of them singletons. The CDR3 is made up of 13 amino acids. Germline V CDR1 and CDR2: SQVTM, ANQGSEA. Trimming pared 2 bases from V and 2 bases from J, leaving 10 bases between. The record originates from a study of identical twins. General observations from the study: Twin-shared out-of-frame alpha sequences were enriched for low generation probability. Twins shared beta out-of-frame sequences in excess, but this excess was weaker. A cross-sectional statistical analysis, not follow-up of the same donors, supported the conclusions.

The same data also contributed to another study, on yellow fever vaccine responses in identical twins.

The gene calls are TRBV29-1 and TRBJ2-7; D is undetermined. Sequencing was done on a sample of PBMCs. The origin of this receptor is a woman aged 18-35 years in good health. The CDR3 protein is CSVELDNPYEQYF. Written as DNA, the CDR3 is TGCAGCGTTGAACTAGACAACCCCTACGAGCAGTACTTC.